Below, 31 T cell receptor beta chains from the same sample are listed, as sequenced in a study of shared clonotypes between healthy human individuals. Some clones are missing from TCRdb's copy, which holds only in-frame ones; the method was immunoSEQ multiplex PCR. The sample lists about 2 million clones; around 96% were seen once. CD8 cells classed as naive were CD45RO-negative and positively selected for CCR7, excluding terminally differentiated effector memory CD45RA+ cells. The sequenced material came from naive CD8+ T cells sorted from blood. These receptors were collected from a man younger than 35 in good health.

The chain combines TRBV20-1 with TRBJ1-2, with D uncertain. Trimming stripped 3 bases from V and 10 bases from J, with 9 bases between. The germline V gene encodes CDR1 DFQATT and CDR2 SNEGSKA (reference sequence). There are 10 residues in the CDR3. The CDR3 region is CSARPVSYTF. DNA of the CDR3: TGCAGTGCTAGGCCCGTCTCCTACACCTTC.

The V gene is TRBV5-6, the J gene TRBJ1-2, with 8 bases aligning to TRBD1. From germline, CDR1 is SGHDT and CDR2 YYEEEE. The junction had 14 bases not matched to a gene; V was cut back by 3 bases and J by 4 bases. The CDR3 totals 17 residues. The CDR3 is CASSSLRLQGVGYGYTF. The CDR3 nucleotides are TGTGCCAGCAGCTCCCTAAGATTACAGGGGGTCGGCTATGGCTACACCTTC.

This chain uses TRBV4-1 with TRBJ2-6, with a tentative D call TRBD1 (6 bases). Between the trimmed V and J ends, which lost 0 bases and 1 base, there was a span of 16 bases. CDR1 MGHRA and CDR2 YSYEKL come from the germline V gene. CDR3 length equals 19 residues. The DNA of the CDR3 is TGCGCCAGCAGCCAAGAACGAACAGGGCCTCGGTCTGGGGCCAACGTCCTGACTTTC. Encoded protein: CASSQERTGPRSGANVLTF.

The chain has TRBV27 and TRBJ1-5, with D possibly TRBD1 on 5 matching bases. Per the germline V gene, CDR1 is MNHEY and CDR2 is SMNVEV (reference sequence). The length of the CDR3 is 13 residues. V was cut by 5 bases and J by 5 bases, with 10 bases left in between. As DNA, the CDR3 is TGTGCCAGCAGTGCGACAGCTTATCAGCCCCAGCATTTT. Translation gives CASSATAYQPQHF.

This clone showed up just a few times. The chain links TRBV29-1 to TRBJ2-7; D is perhaps TRBD1 (6 bases). Trimming took 0 bases from V and 6 from J, leaving 24 bases between them. The germline V gene encodes CDR1 SQVTM and CDR2 ANQGSEA. The CDR3 sequence is 17 residues long. CDR3 nucleotides: TGCAGCGTTGAAGATCCAGGGGCTAGCACTTTGAGGGGCGAGCAGTACTTC. This sequence encodes CSVEDPGASTLRGEQYF.

With respect to this clone: Additional DNA sequences in this sample encode the identical CDR3. This chain links TRBV5-4 with TRBJ2-5; the D is unclear. The CDR3 is 11 residues long. Trimming left V 1 base short and J 7 bases short, with 5 bases between. Germline loops: CDR1 SGHNT, CDR2 YYREEE (reference sequence). As DNA, the CDR3 is TGTGCCAGCAGCTTGTTGGGGACCCAGTACTTC. Amino acids: CASSLLGTQYF.

The chain has TRBV29-1 and TRBJ2-3; TRBD2 aligns across 7 bases. The CDR3 spans 12 residues. Germline CDR1 is SQVTM and CDR2 is ANQGSEA. The CDR3 spells CSVSGVTDTQYF. CDR3 sequence (DNA): TGCAGTGTAAGCGGGGTTACAGATACGCAGTATTTT.

A single count supports this clone. The chain joins TRBV7-9 to TRBJ2-2; 9 bases line up with TRBD2. This CDR3 region has 15 residues. Germline CDR1 and CDR2: SEHNR and FQNEAQ (reference sequence). Trimming cost V 4 bases and J 4 bases; bases outside gene matches: 4. CDR3 bases: TGTGCCAGCAGCTCCCTTAGCGGGAGCACCGGGGAGCTGTTTTTT. Its protein product is CASSSLSGSTGELFF.

The rearrangement links TRBV2 to TRBJ2-7; D assignment may be TRBD1 or TRBD2 (5 bases each). The V end was cut by 6 bases, the J end by 4 bases, with 13 bases between. CDR1 and CDR2 (germline): SNHLY, FYNNEI. The CDR3 consists of 13 residues. Here the CDR3 DNA reads TGTGCCAGCAGCCGGGACCACGGTTACGAGCAGTACTTC. Residues: CASSRDHGYEQYF. Full variable domain (outside the CDR3, taken from reference TRBV2 and TRBJ2-7): EPEVTQTPSHQVTQMGQEVILRCVPISNHLYFYWYRQILGQKVEFLVSFYNNEISEKSEIFDDQFSVERPDGSNFTLKIRSTKLEDSAMYFCASSRDHGYEQYFGPGTRLTVT.

The gene calls are TRBV6-5 and TRBJ1-2; D might be TRBD1 (6 bases). The CDR3 totals 15 residues. The germline V and J ends were trimmed by 5 bases and 3 bases, with 16 bases remaining between them. Germline V gene sequence: CDR1 MNHEY, CDR2 SVGAGI. The CDR3 is CASSKPWGGDYGYTF. CDR3 nucleotides: TGTGCCAGCAGTAAACCATGGGGGGGCGACTATGGCTACACCTTC.

As to this clone: The same CDR3 is also encoded by other DNA sequences in this sample. This chain connects TRBV7-9 to TRBJ1-6; a weak D match, TRBD1 (6 bases). Trimming cost V 6 bases and J 7 bases, with 13 bases left between them. This CDR3 spans 14 amino acids. The V gene's germline CDR1 is SEHNR and CDR2 FQNEAQ (reference sequence). The CDR3 DNA is TGTGCCAGCAGTCCGACAGGAGACAATTCACCCCTCCACTTT. Amino acids: CASSPTGDNSPLHF. The variable domain in full, completed from reference TRBV7-9 and TRBJ1-6, reads DTGVSQNPRHKITKRGQNVTFRCDPISEHNRLYWYRQTLGQGPEFLTYFQNEAQLEKSRLLSDRFSAERPKGSFSTLEIQRTEQGDSAMYLCASSPTGDNSPLHFGNGTRLTVT.

The chain employs TRBV13 and TRBJ1-6; the match to TRBD1 covers 8 bases. CDR3 size: 17 residues. In germline, CDR1 is PRHDT, CDR2 FYEKMQ (reference sequence). V was clipped by 0 bases and J by 7 bases; unmatched bases: 8. CDR3 amino acids: CASSLGGSQGANSPLHF. The DNA of the CDR3 is TGTGCCAGCAGCTTAGGCGGCTCGCAGGGGGCGAATTCACCCCTCCACTTT.

This clone appeared a few times. This CDR3 reads CASSSDRVDEKLFF. The CDR3 nucleotides read TGTGCCAGCAGCTCGGACAGGGTGGATGAAAAACTGTTTTTT. The V call is TRBV9, the J call TRBJ1-4; 8 bases match TRBD1. The V gene's germline CDR1 is SGDLS and CDR2 YYNGEE. J was trimmed by 6 bases and V by 4 bases; bases with no gene match: 5. This CDR3 spans 14 amino acids.

V is TRBV29-1 and J is TRBJ1-1; D is unresolved. The germline V gene encodes CDR1 SQVTM and CDR2 ANQGSEA. V lost 3 bases, J lost 0 bases, and 8 bases lay in between. The CDR3 consists of 13 residues. In DNA, the CDR3 is TGCAGCGTTGATCAGGTATTGAACACTGAAGCTTTCTTT. Translating gives CSVDQVLNTEAFF.

This clone was seen more than once but under ten times. V and J are TRBV5-1 and TRBJ2-1, with D perhaps TRBD1 (5 bases). The CDR3 loop spans 13 amino acids. Looked up from germline, CDR1 is SGHRS and CDR2 is YFSETQ. V lost 4 bases to trimming and J lost 3 bases, with 8 bases between them. As DNA, the CDR3 is TGCGCCAGCAGCGAGGACAACTACAATGAGCAGTTCTTC. Translated, it gives CASSEDNYNEQFF.

CDR3 sequence reads: CASSLGTGDGYTF. DNA for the CDR3: TGTGCCAGCAGCCTCGGGACAGGGGATGGCTACACCTTC. The chain has TRBV27 and TRBJ1-2, with 10 bases lining up with TRBD1. Germline values: CDR1 MNHEY, CDR2 SMNVEV (reference sequence). The trim removed 6 bases at V and 6 bases at J, leaving 4 bases unmatched. The CDR3 has 13 amino acids.

Of note for this clone: Additional DNA sequences in this sample encode the identical CDR3. The chain carries TRBV27 and TRBJ2-1; D is ambiguous. Germline values: CDR1 MNHEY, CDR2 SMNVEV (reference sequence). The length of the CDR3 is 13 residues. Trimming shortened V by 4 bases and J by 2 bases, and 6 bases separated the two germline ends. The CDR3, as DNA: TGTGCCAGCAGTTCGTCACCCTACAATGAGCAGTTCTTC. Protein product: CASSSSPYNEQFF.

In DNA form, the CDR3 reads TGTGCCAGCAGTGACCCCCGCGGTTCACCCCTCCACTTT. It encodes CASSDPRGSPLHF. This chain links TRBV27 with TRBJ1-6, with D uncertain. Germline loops: CDR1 MNHEY, CDR2 SMNVEV (reference sequence). The CDR3 length is 13 residues. Trimming stripped 5 bases from V and 9 bases from J, with 11 bases between.

The chain joins TRBV5-4 to TRBJ2-3; 12 positions match TRBD2. The V gene's germline CDR1 is SGHNT and CDR2 YYREEE (reference sequence). The CDR3 extends over 17 amino acids. V shed 5 bases, J shed 0 bases, and the junction held 7 bases outside the gene matches. The CDR3 bases are TGTGCCAGCAGAATGTGGACTAGCGGGACTAGCACAGATACGCAGTATTTT. It specifies CASRMWTSGTSTDTQYF.

The V call is TRBV7-9, the J call TRBJ2-2; a possible D gene is TRBD2 (5 bases). Looked up from germline, CDR1 is SEHNR and CDR2 is FQNEAQ (reference sequence). Trimming took off 10 bases at V and 0 bases at J, with 9 bases between the two ends. The CDR3 has 13 amino acids. In DNA form, the CDR3 reads TGTGCCAATACAGCGGCGAACACCGGGGAGCTGTTTTTT. As protein: CANTAANTGELFF.

The chain employs TRBV5-5 and TRBJ1-1, with a tentative D call TRBD1 (5 bases). The CDR3 runs to 17 residues. CDR1 and CDR2 (germline): SGHKS, YYEKEE (reference sequence). The germline V and J ends were trimmed by 4 bases and 0 bases, with 19 bases remaining between them. Here the CDR3 DNA reads TGTGCCAGCAGCCCGACCGGGACCTCAGGAATGAACACTGAAGCTTTCTTT. This codes for CASSPTGTSGMNTEAFF.

The chain carries TRBV4-1 and TRBJ1-2; a possible D gene is TRBD1 (6 bases). The CDR3 has 14 residues. The V and J ends lost 1 base and 4 bases respectively, with 10 bases between them. Germline V CDR1 and CDR2: MGHRA, YSYEKL. CDR3: CASSQAGVVYGYTF. For the CDR3, the DNA is TGCGCCAGCAGCCAAGCAGGGGTTGTCTATGGCTACACCTTC.

CDR3 nucleotides: TGCGCCAGCAGCCTGAACAGGGGGCAGGAAGCTTTCTTT. Residues: CASSLNRGQEAFF. The chain is built from TRBV5-1 and TRBJ1-1; 9 bases align to TRBD1. Trimming removed 4 bases from V and 8 bases from J; junction bases left unmatched: 6. This CDR3 region has 13 residues. The germline gives CDR1 SGHRS, CDR2 YFSETQ.

This chain joins TRBV11-3 and TRBJ2-7; D call uncertain. The CDR3 contains 13 residues. V lost 5 bases and J lost 7, with 15 bases in between. Per germline, CDR1 SGHNT and CDR2 YENEEA. CDR3 in amino acids: CASSPGQVGEQYF. The DNA for the CDR3 is TGTGCCAGCAGCCCCGGCCAGGTTGGAGAGCAGTACTTC.

This rearrangement joins TRBV2 to TRBJ1-2, with D tentatively TRBD1 (5 bases). Germline V CDR1 and CDR2: SNHLY, FYNNEI. V lost 2 bases to trimming and J lost 6 bases, with 13 bases between them. The CDR3 is 14 amino acids. CDR3 in DNA: TGTGCCAGCAGTGAAACCCTCGGGACGGATGGCTACACCTTC. The encoded protein is CASSETLGTDGYTF.

The rearrangement links TRBV5-6 to TRBJ1-6, with a possible D match to TRBD1 (5 bases). CDR3 length: 15 amino acids. The V end was cut by 5 bases, the J end by 10 bases, with 19 bases between. Germline V gene sequence: CDR1 SGHDT, CDR2 YYEEEE. This chain's CDR3 is CASSPENQGASPLHF. The CDR3 DNA follows: TGTGCCAGCAGTCCGGAGAATCAGGGTGCCTCACCCCTCCACTTT.

The chain recombines TRBV30 with TRBJ2-7; 10 nucleotides align to TRBD2. CDR1 and CDR2 (germline): GTSNPN, SVGIG (reference sequence). The CDR3 totals 15 residues. V lost 0 bases and J lost 2; bases outside the gene matches: 4. The CDR3 reads CAWSVVSGRTYEQYF. The CDR3 DNA reads TGTGCCTGGAGTGTGGTTAGCGGGAGGACCTACGAGCAGTACTTC.

This clone turned up a few times. Other DNA sequences of this sample code for an identical CDR3. This sequence joins TRBV7-9 and TRBJ2-2; D not certain. Trimming cost V 5 bases and J 6 bases, with 4 bases left between them. This CDR3 region has 11 residues. The germline gives CDR1 SEHNR, CDR2 FQNEAQ (reference sequence). The CDR3 loop is CASSPPGELFF. The CDR3 coding sequence is TGTGCCAGCAGCCCCCCCGGGGAGCTGTTTTTT.

Notes on this clone: The same CDR3 is also encoded by other DNA sequences in this sample. The V and J genes are TRBV7-2 and TRBJ2-7; D not resolved. From germline, CDR1 is SGHTA and CDR2 FQGNSA. Trimming left V 5 bases short and J 1 base short, with 6 bases between. This CDR3 has 12 residues. CDR3 region: CASSTSSYEQYF. The CDR3 nucleotides are TGTGCCAGCAGCACCAGTTCCTACGAGCAGTACTTC.

The chain has TRBV27 and TRBJ1-1; the D gene is possibly TRBD1 (6 bases). Trimming cost V 3 bases and J 2 bases, with 10 bases left between them. Germline assignment: CDR1 MNHEY and CDR2 SMNVEV (reference sequence). This CDR3 contains 14 residues. The CDR3 nucleotides read TGTGCCAGCAGTTTTTCAGGGGCCAACACTGAAGCTTTCTTT. It codes for CASSFSGANTEAFF.

As to this clone: The identical CDR3 is also encoded by other nucleotide sequences in the sample. The V call is TRBV29-1, the J call TRBJ2-1; D gene uncertain. The germline V gene encodes CDR1 SQVTM and CDR2 ANQGSEA. Between the trimmed V and J ends, which lost 6 bases and 7 bases, there was a span of 7 bases. The CDR3 totals 10 residues. CDR3 bases: TGCAGCGTCGTATTGAATGAGCAGTTCTTC. It translates to CSVVLNEQFF.